A selection of T cell receptor beta chains follows, all from one sample in a study of CD8 T cells in Susac syndrome. A single record per CDR3 protein comes from TCRdb applying MiXCR to the immunoSEQ multiplex PCR reads. This table holds more than 40,000 distinct CDR3 sequences, over 85% found once. Sequencing was done on a sample of CD8+ T cells from PBMCs. The receptors derive from a human donor in good health. Each CDR3 is given with its conserved first and last residue. The D gene is left open where the match is weak. The size of a clone is reported for some rows only, either as once, few or many, or as a class for expanded clones.

TRBJ2-1 | 16 | TRBV5-5 | NA | TRBD2 | TGTGCCAGCAGCCTTGAGGGGCTAGCGGGTTACAATGAGCAGTTCTTC | CASSLEGLAGYNEQFF
TRBJ2-7 | 13 | TRBV6-8 | NA | TRBD1 | TGTGCCAGCAGCTCGGGACAGTTTTACGAGCAGTACTTC | CASSSGQFYEQYF
TRBJ2-2 | 17 | TRBV2 | NA | TRBD2 | TGTGCCAGCAGTGACGGAAGACTAGCGGTTAACACCGGGGAGCTGTTTTTT | CASSDGRLAVNTGELFF
TRBJ2-3 | 18 | TRBV5-1 | NA | NA | TGCGCCAGCAGCGCACCGGGACACACTTTAATTAGCACAGATACGCAGTATTTT | CASSAPGHTLISTDTQYF
TRBJ2-1 | 13 | TRBV2 | NA | TRBD1 | TGTGCCAGCAGGGCACAGGGGGCAGGGGAGCAGTTCTTC | CASRAQGAGEQFF
TRBJ1-5 | 13 | TRBV6-5 | NA | TRBD1 | TGTGCCAGCAGGGGACAGGGCGGGCAGCCCCAGCATTTT | CASRGQGGQPQHF
TRBJ1-1 | 15 | TRBV10-2 | NA | NA | TGCGCCAGCATGACGATGACAGGCGTGAACACTGAAGCTTTCTTT | CASMTMTGVNTEAFF
TRBJ2-7 | 15 | TRBV29-1 | once | TRBD2 | TGCAGCGTTGGGCGGTGGGCGGGAGGGACCTACGAGCAGTACTTC | CSVGRWAGGTYEQYF
TRBJ2-7 | 12 | TRBV29-1 | NA | NA | TGCAGCGTTGTCAGGGGCCCCTACGAGCAGTACTTC | CSVVRGPYEQYF
TRBJ2-7 | 14 | TRBV28 | NA | NA | TGTGCCAGCAGTTTACAGGGGAGCTCCTACGAGCAGTACTTC | CASSLQGSSYEQYF
TRBJ1-2 | 16 | TRBV13 | once | NA | TGTGCCAGCAGCTTAGGGGACCGACGGTCGGGCTATGGCTACACCTTC | CASSLGDRRSGYGYTF